A single sample gave rise to the 20 T cell receptor beta chains below, sequenced in a study of cytomegalovirus exposure and HLA in healthy donors. It was with 60 Vbeta and 13 Jbeta primers that the PCR ran. The table came from immunoSEQ multiplex PCR; TCRdb's copy has only in-frame clones and leaves some out. The repertoire holds 140,000 or so clones, over 80% seen once, with 3.4% in the top ten. Sequencing used PBMCs. The origin of the receptors is a male donor in good health and CMV-seronegative.

This clone was counted only a few times. The V gene is TRBV10-3, the J gene TRBJ1-2, with D perhaps TRBD1 (6 bases). The length of the CDR3 is 16 residues. Germline loops: CDR1 ENHRY, CDR2 SYGVKD. Trimming left V 6 bases short and J 0 bases short, with 17 bases between. For the CDR3, the DNA is TGTGCCATCAGAAATATTGGGGACACAGCTAACTATGGCTACACCTTC. Its protein is CAIRNIGDTANYGYTF.

This clone was recorded once. The rearrangement uses TRBV7-9 and TRBJ1-1; possible D gene TRBD1, 6 bases. Germline V gives CDR1 SEHNR, CDR2 FQNEAQ (reference sequence). CDR3 length: 15 residues. Trimming left V 1 base short and J 0 bases short, with 9 bases between. The CDR3 DNA follows: TGTGCCAGCAGCTTAGTGGGACATTTGAACACTGAAGCTTTCTTT. Amino acid sequence: CASSLVGHLNTEAFF.

The DNA for the CDR3 is TGTGCCAGCCGCAGAACTAGCAATCAGCCCCAGCATTTT. It yields the protein CASRRTSNQPQHF. This chain uses TRBV6-1 with TRBJ1-5, with no clear D. Trimming removed 8 bases at V and 0 bases at J, with 8 bases between. The germline V gene encodes CDR1 MNHNS and CDR2 SASEGT. This CDR3 has 13 residues.

The chain recombines TRBV13 with TRBJ2-1, with 8 bases fitting TRBD1. The J segment lost 7 bases and the V segment lost 5 bases, leaving 4 bases of the junction unmatched. The germline V gene encodes CDR1 PRHDT and CDR2 FYEKMQ (reference sequence). CDR3 length: 13 residues. The CDR3 bases are TGTGCCAGCAGCCCACAGGGGGTAAATGAGCAGTTCTTC. Translated: CASSPQGVNEQFF. Filled out from reference TRBV13 and TRBJ2-1, the complete variable domain reads AAGVIQSPRHLIKEKRETATLKCYPIPRHDTVYWYQQGPGQDPQFLISFYEKMQSDKGSIPDRFSAQQFSDYHSELNMSSLELGDSALYFCASSPQGVNEQFFGPGTRLTVL.

The CDR3 sequence: CASSFRSLTGAYEQYF. CDR3 in DNA: TGTGCCAGCAGCTTTCGTTCTTTGACAGGGGCCTACGAGCAGTACTTC. The chain recombines TRBV5-4 with TRBJ2-7; 8 positions match TRBD1. CDR1 SGHNT and CDR2 YYREEE come from the germline V gene (reference sequence). Trimming at V came to 2 bases and at J to 2 bases, leaving 9 bases not matched to a gene. This CDR3 is built from 16 residues.

The V gene is TRBV5-8, the J gene TRBJ2-5, with D perhaps matching TRBD1 (8 bases). This CDR3 comprises 16 residues. Germline V CDR1 and CDR2: SGHTS, YDEGEE. Trimming cost V 4 bases and J 3 bases, with 19 bases left between them. CDR3 nucleotides: TGTGCCAGCAGCCTCGGAACAGGGGGGACTAAAGAGACCCAGTACTTC. Translation gives CASSLGTGGTKETQYF.

The rearrangement uses TRBV5-1 and TRBJ2-2; D call uncertain. There are 16 residues in the CDR3. Trimming cost V 4 bases and J 0 bases, with 13 bases left between them. Germline CDR1 reads SGHRS; CDR2 reads YFSETQ. This CDR3 reads CASSPLANANTGELFF. The CDR3 DNA reads as TGCGCCAGCAGCCCCCTCGCGAACGCGAACACCGGGGAGCTGTTTTTT. The full variable domain, its missing parts supplied by reference TRBV5-1 and TRBJ2-2, is KAGVTQTPRYLIKTRGQQVTLSCSPISGHRSVSWYQQTPGQGLQFLFEYFSETQRNKGNFPGRFSGRQFSNSRSEMNVSTLELGDSALYLCASSPLANANTGELFFGEGSRLTVL.

CDR3 residues: CASSLDLPDRGEQYF. The CDR3 nucleotides are TGCGCCAGCAGCTTGGACTTACCGGACAGGGGCGAGCAGTACTTC. V and J are TRBV5-1 and TRBJ2-5; TRBD1 matches at 9 bases. The J call may be faulty, since TRBJ2-7 better matches the DNA end. CDR3 size: 15 residues. Per germline, CDR1 SGHRS and CDR2 YFSETQ.

The chain couples TRBV28 to TRBJ2-1, with 7 nucleotides matching TRBD2. Trimming cost V 5 bases and J 3 bases; bases outside gene matches: 4. This CDR3 is built from 14 residues. Germline-derived CDR1 and CDR2 are MDHEN and SYDVKM. The DNA for the CDR3 is TGTGCCAGCAGTAGACCGGGGGGCTACAATGAGCAGTTCTTC. This encodes CASSRPGGYNEQFF.

This clone occurred a few times. This sequence joins TRBV21-1 and TRBJ2-5; TRBD2, the table's D call, was not compared with the DNA. TRBV21-1 is reported as a pseudogene. This CDR3 has 17 amino acids. CDR3 protein: CASSKCLAGFCPPTQYF. The CDR3 nucleotides read TGTGCCAGCAGCAAATGTCTAGCGGGATTTTGCCCCCCGACCCAGTACTTC.

The CDR3 DNA is TGCAGTGCTAGAGATCAAGGGGAGTTCTTC. Its translation is CSARDQGEFF. The genes are TRBV20-1 and TRBJ2-1; a weak D match, TRBD1 (5 bases). V dropped 0 bases and J dropped 14 bases, with 8 bases sitting between them. CDR1 is DFQATT and CDR2 is SNEGSKA in the germline V gene (reference sequence). There are 10 residues in the CDR3.

The chain couples TRBV29-1 to TRBJ2-1, with 11 bases identical to TRBD1. This CDR3 has 13 amino acids. Germline CDR1 and CDR2: SQVTM and ANQGSEA. The ends lost 6 bases at V and 7 bases at J; junction bases unmatched: 5. This CDR3 is CSVGQGAGNEQFF. The DNA of the CDR3 is TGCAGCGTCGGACAGGGGGCAGGAAATGAGCAGTTCTTC.

This chain joins TRBV13 and TRBJ2-7; D perhaps matches TRBD2 (7 bases). Trimming removed 8 bases at V and 0 bases at J, with 17 bases between. This CDR3 region has 15 residues. Germline loops: CDR1 PRHDT, CDR2 FYEKMQ (reference sequence). The DNA for the CDR3 is TGTGCCAGCCGTGGGGGGGACACCAACTCCTACGAGCAGTACTTC. It specifies CASRGGDTNSYEQYF. Variable domain in full (rest from reference TRBV13 and TRBJ2-7): AAGVIQSPRHLIKEKRETATLKCYPIPRHDTVYWYQQGPGQDPQFLISFYEKMQSDKGSIPDRFSAQQFSDYHSELNMSSLELGDSALYFCASRGGDTNSYEQYFGPGTRLTVT.

This chain links TRBV19 with TRBJ2-1; D remains unclear. Germline CDR1 reads LNHDA; CDR2 reads SQIVND (reference sequence). The ends were cut back, 2 bases at V and 7 bases at J, with 6 bases in the middle. The CDR3 extends over 12 amino acids. The CDR3 is CASSILVNEQFF. CDR3 DNA sequence: TGTGCCAGTAGTATACTAGTAAATGAGCAGTTCTTC. Looking up the rest from reference TRBV19 and TRBJ2-1 gives the full variable domain: DGGITQSPKYLFRKEGQNVTLSCEQNLNHDAMYWYRQDPGQGLRLIYYSQIVNDFQKGDIAEGYSVSREKKESFPLTVTSAQKNPTAFYLCASSILVNEQFFGPGTRLTVL.

The V and J genes are TRBV29-1 and TRBJ1-1; D remains ambiguous. In germline, CDR1 is SQVTM, CDR2 ANQGSEA. V was cut by 6 bases and J by 7 bases, with 9 bases left in between. This CDR3 has 10 amino acids. CDR3 nucleotide sequence: TGCAGCGTGTCGACGGGTGAAGCTTTCTTT. Amino acid sequence: CSVSTGEAFF.

This chain connects TRBV19 to TRBJ1-2; 8 bases fit TRBD1. This CDR3 contains 15 residues. V gave up 7 bases and J gave up 3 bases; unmatched junction bases: 10. Per the germline V gene, CDR1 is LNHDA and CDR2 is SQIVND (reference sequence). The CDR3 DNA follows: TGTGCCAGTACCAACGACAGGGGTGGAGACTATGGCTACACCTTC. Protein: CASTNDRGGDYGYTF. The full variable domain, its missing parts supplied by reference TRBV19 and TRBJ1-2, is DGGITQSPKYLFRKEGQNVTLSCEQNLNHDAMYWYRQDPGQGLRLIYYSQIVNDFQKGDIAEGYSVSREKKESFPLTVTSAQKNPTAFYLCASTNDRGGDYGYTFGSGTRLTVV.

The genes are TRBV6-5 and TRBJ2-7; 15 bases map to TRBD2. Germline CDR1 is MNHEY and CDR2 is SVGAGI. V was pared by 4 bases and J by 4 bases, with 2 bases of the junction left unmatched. The CDR3 has 15 amino acids. Here the CDR3 DNA reads TGTGCCAGCAGTTTTGGACTAGCGGGAGGGTACGAGCAGTACTTC. It encodes CASSFGLAGGYEQYF.

The chain joins TRBV9 to TRBJ2-5; 10 bases are shared with TRBD2. Germline V CDR1 and CDR2: SGDLS, YYNGEE. V shed 2 bases and J 5 bases; nucleotides not matched to a gene: 6. The CDR3 extends over 15 amino acids. Here the CDR3 DNA reads TGTGCCAGCAGCGTTGCTAGCGGGGGTGTCGAGACCCAGTACTTC. It specifies CASSVASGGVETQYF.

As regards this clone: Relative to the germline gene, one junction end is altered; a read error may explain this. Additional DNA sequences in this sample encode the identical CDR3. The V gene is TRBV5-1, the J gene TRBJ2-1; 9 bases map to TRBD2. CDR1 and CDR2 from the germline V gene are SGHRS and YFSETQ. The CDR3 length is 15 residues. In nucleotides, the CDR3 is TGCGCCAGCAGCGGCGGGAGGGGCTCCTATAATGAGCAGTTCTTC. This sequence encodes CASSGGRGSYNEQFF.

The chain is built from TRBV11-2 and TRBJ2-1, with 9 nucleotides matching TRBD2. Germline loops: CDR1 SGHAT, CDR2 FQNNGV. Losses at the gene ends were 5 bases for V and 7 bases for J; bases not matched to a gene: 12. This CDR3 has 16 residues. The chain's CDR3 is CASSAHGSGGPNEQFF. CDR3 sequence (DNA): TGTGCCAGCAGCGCCCATGGGAGCGGGGGGCCAAATGAGCAGTTCTTC. Supplemented by reference TRBV11-2 and TRBJ2-1, the full variable domain reads EAGVAQSPRYKIIEKRQSVAFWCNPISGHATLYWYQQILGQGPKLLIQFQNNGVVDDSQLPKDRFSAERLKGVDSTLKIQPAKLEDSAVYLCASSAHGSGGPNEQFFGPGTRLTVL.